This T cell receptor beta chain was observed in a study of T cell repertoires in cytomegalovirus infection. About the research overall: Signatures in public TCR beta sequences pointed to both CMV infection and matching HLA type. Regarding the study as a whole: CMV-specific TCR beta clonotypes restricted by HLA-C dominated the ex vivo response.

MiXCR was run by TCRdb on the reads, yielding one entry per CDR3 protein. Of hundreds of thousands of distinct CDR3 sequences in the sample, 33% are singletons; the top ten hold 15% to 20%. As regards this clonotype: The antigen is not known.

Germline values: CDR1 SGHAT, CDR2 FQNNGV. The CDR3 is 12 amino acids. The V end was cut by 5 bases, the J end by 10 bases, with 9 bases between. This specimen consisted of cultured PBMCs, obtained from culture after CMV antigen stimulation. The chain recombines TRBV11-2 with TRBJ1-6; D gene unclear. The TCR was taken from a human donor in good health (CMV status not recorded). Some clones in this sample may be carry-over from other donors' samples. In DNA, the CDR3 is TGTGCCAGCAGCCAATTTCAGTCACCCCTCCACTTT. This gives the protein CASSQFQSPLHF.